Listed below are T cell receptor beta chains from one sample, sequenced in a study of T cell repertoires in cytomegalovirus infection. TCRdb redid the calling of the reads with MiXCR, one entry per CDR3 protein. The sample includes around 530,000 distinct CDR3 sequences, approximately 25% of them seen just once. Specimen: PBMCs. The receptors originated from a human donor in good health (CMV status not recorded). Some clones in this sample may be carry-over from other donors' samples. Both conserved end residues are part of each CDR3. A D gene is named only where the DNA matches it firmly. Rows may omit the clone size; those that give it use once, few, many or a size class.

j_call: TRBJ2-1
d_call: NA
v_call: TRBV5-1
clone_size: NA
cdr3_aa: CASSLARDREQFF
cdr3_nt: TGCGCCAGCAGCTTGGCCAGGGACCGGGAGCAGTTCTTC

j_call: TRBJ1-3
d_call: NA
v_call: TRBV7-2
clone_size: many
cdr3_aa: CASSLAPGLSGNTIYF
cdr3_nt: TGTGCCAGCAGCTTAGCGCCCGGCCTCTCTGGAAACACCATATATTTT

j_call: TRBJ2-1
d_call: TRBD2
v_call: TRBV7-6
clone_size: many
cdr3_aa: CASSSGLAGYEQFF
cdr3_nt: TGTGCCAGCAGCTCGGGACTAGCTGGGTATGAGCAGTTCTTC

j_call: TRBJ2-1
d_call: TRBD2
v_call: TRBV15
clone_size: NA
cdr3_aa: CATSRDRLAGVGEQFF
cdr3_nt: TGTGCCACCAGCAGGGATAGACTAGCGGGAGTAGGGGAGCAGTTCTTC

j_call: TRBJ2-7
d_call: NA
v_call: TRBV5-5
clone_size: few
cdr3_aa: CASSLADFTGYEQYF
cdr3_nt: TGTGCCAGCAGCTTGGCGGACTTTACAGGTTACGAGCAGTACTTC

j_call: TRBJ1-6
d_call: TRBD1
v_call: TRBV12-3/TRBV12-4
clone_size: NA
cdr3_aa: CASSLGQGNSHLHF
cdr3_nt: TGTGCCAGCAGCCTAGGACAGGGGAATTCACACCTCCACTTT

j_call: TRBJ2-1
d_call: TRBD2
v_call: TRBV4-2
clone_size: few
cdr3_aa: CASSQEAGRIYNEQFF
cdr3_nt: TGTGCCAGCAGCCAAGAAGCGGGACGAATCTACAATGAGCAGTTCTTC

j_call: TRBJ2-7
d_call: TRBD1
v_call: TRBV6-5
clone_size: NA
cdr3_aa: CASKTGQGWVEQYF
cdr3_nt: TGTGCCAGCAAAACGGGACAGGGGTGGGTCGAGCAGTACTTC

j_call: TRBJ2-4
d_call: NA
v_call: TRBV28
clone_size: NA
cdr3_aa: CASRATGPPVIQYF
cdr3_nt: TGTGCCAGCAGGGCGACAGGACCCCCAGTCATTCAGTACTTC

j_call: TRBJ1-1
d_call: NA
v_call: TRBV28
clone_size: NA
cdr3_aa: CASSLGQGLDTEAFF
cdr3_nt: TGTGCCAGCAGTTTAGGCCAGGGGTTGGACACTGAAGCTTTCTTT

j_call: TRBJ2-3
d_call: NA
v_call: TRBV27
clone_size: NA
cdr3_aa: CASRSGTRNFLDTQYF
cdr3_nt: TGTGCCAGCAGGAGTGGGACACGGAATTTTCTAGATACGCAGTATTTT

j_call: TRBJ2-1
d_call: TRBD2
v_call: TRBV6-1
clone_size: few
cdr3_aa: CASSEVAGGPHEQFF
cdr3_nt: TGTGCCAGCAGTGAAGTAGCGGGAGGGCCACATGAGCAGTTCTTC

j_call: TRBJ2-4
d_call: NA
v_call: TRBV7-2
clone_size: many
cdr3_aa: CASSLARENIQYF
cdr3_nt: TGTGCCAGCAGCCTCGCGCGGGAAAACATTCAGTACTTC

j_call: TRBJ2-3
d_call: NA
v_call: TRBV6-2/TRBV6-3
clone_size: NA
cdr3_aa: CASSYVQPDTQYF
cdr3_nt: TGTGCCAGCAGTTACGTCCAGCCTGATACGCAGTATTTT

j_call: TRBJ2-1
d_call: NA
v_call: TRBV12-3/TRBV12-4
clone_size: few
cdr3_aa: CASSPFPGTLGNEQFF
cdr3_nt: TGTGCCAGCAGTCCCTTCCCCGGGACTCTGGGCAATGAGCAGTTCTTC

j_call: TRBJ1-1
d_call: NA
v_call: TRBV5-1
clone_size: NA
cdr3_aa: CASSLVGGRNTEAFF
cdr3_nt: TGCGCCAGCAGCTTGGTTGGGGGAAGGAACACTGAAGCTTTCTTT

j_call: TRBJ2-1
d_call: NA
v_call: TRBV11-2
clone_size: NA
cdr3_aa: CASSRPARGEQFF
cdr3_nt: TGTGCCAGCAGCCGGCCGGCCCGAGGTGAGCAGTTCTTC

j_call: TRBJ2-3
d_call: TRBD2
v_call: TRBV25-1
clone_size: few
cdr3_aa: CASSVTSGSFSDTQYF
cdr3_nt: TGTGCCAGCAGTGTAACTAGCGGGAGTTTCTCGGATACGCAGTATTTT

j_call: TRBJ2-5
d_call: NA
v_call: TRBV11-2
clone_size: NA
cdr3_aa: CASSLSTGVMETQYF
cdr3_nt: TGTGCCAGCAGCTTATCGACGGGAGTCATGGAGACCCAGTACTTC

j_call: TRBJ2-7
d_call: TRBD2
v_call: TRBV7-6
clone_size: many
cdr3_aa: CASSLGTSGGTYEQYF
cdr3_nt: TGTGCCAGCAGCTTGGGGACTAGCGGGGGGACCTACGAGCAGTACTTC